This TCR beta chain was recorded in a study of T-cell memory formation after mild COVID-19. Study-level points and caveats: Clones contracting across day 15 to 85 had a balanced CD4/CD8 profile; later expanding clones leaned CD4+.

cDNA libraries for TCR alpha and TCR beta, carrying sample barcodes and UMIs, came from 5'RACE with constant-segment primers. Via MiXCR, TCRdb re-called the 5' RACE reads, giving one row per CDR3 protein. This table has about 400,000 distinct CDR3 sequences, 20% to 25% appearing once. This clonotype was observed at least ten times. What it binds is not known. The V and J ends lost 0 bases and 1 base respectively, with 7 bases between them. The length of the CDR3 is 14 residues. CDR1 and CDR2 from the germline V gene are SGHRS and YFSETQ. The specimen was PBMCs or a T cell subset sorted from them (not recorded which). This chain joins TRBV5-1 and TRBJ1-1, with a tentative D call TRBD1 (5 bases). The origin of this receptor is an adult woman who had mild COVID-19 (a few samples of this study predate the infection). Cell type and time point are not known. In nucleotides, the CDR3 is TGCGCCAGCAGCTTGGGACAGCCGAACACTGAAGCTTTCTTT. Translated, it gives CASSLGQPNTEAFF.